What follows is one TCR beta chain and its context. This specimen comes from a study of blood T cells in healthy people across ages. Then a second PCR, running about 6 to 12 cycles, was carried out with a sample-barcoded 5' primer and a J-beta primer mix. The template-switch adaptor, which had 12 random nucleotides, put a tag on each cDNA molecule. Per-sample output comprised a minimum of 2.5 million paired-end reads containing CDR3. TCRdb re-called the 5' RACE reads through MiXCR, storing one row per CDR3 protein. This sample carries about 780,000 distinct CDR3 sequences, 62% of them seen once, and the ten largest clones take around a quarter. Donor samples were obtained from healthy Caucasian individuals from Russia, aged about 6 to 95. Germline CDR1 and CDR2: DFQATT and SNEGSKA (reference sequence). Deletions cut 7 bases from V and 1 base from J, with 14 bases between. This CDR3 is 15 amino acids long.

The sample comprised blood. The TCR was taken from a man between 25 and 39 years old in good health. The chain recombines TRBV20-1 with TRBJ2-6; D may be TRBD2 (5 bases). CDR3 bases: TGCAGTGTACAAGACAAGCGGTCTGGGGCCAACGTCCTGACTTTC. The encoded protein is CSVQDKRSGANVLTF.